This is a list of T cell receptor beta chains from one sample in a study of pediatric ulcerative colitis. Clones were read by immunoSEQ multiplex PCR, and TCRdb kept only the in-frame ones, dropping some. Here the sample spans 30,000 to 40,000 clones, roughly 71% being singletons. The sample taken for sequencing was gut tissue. The receptors were sampled from a boy between 5 and 17 years old with severe ulcerative colitis. Each CDR3 is given with its conserved first and last residue.

v_gene	j_gene	CDR3aa
TRBV19	TRBJ1-2	CASAEFTGQGYGYTF
TRBV7-9	TRBJ2-3	CASSLVADTQYF
TRBV5-6	TRBJ1-2	CASSPGTRYGYTF
TRBV9	TRBJ1-3	CASSADRQGRGNTIYF
TRBV5-8	TRBJ2-3	CASSSRNTQYF
TRBV19	TRBJ2-7	CASSSGLAYEQYF
TRBV2	TRBJ2-1	CASSRSRDEQFF
TRBV6-1	TRBJ1-1	CASNSLLNTEAFF
TRBV6-1	TRBJ1-2	CASSEGSGYGYTF
TRBV5-6	TRBJ1-4	CASSLSPRATNEKLFF
TRBV28	TRBJ1-2	CASSLSPRINYGYTF
TRBV7-2	TRBJ2-5	CASSLYVVGQETQYF
TRBV29-1	TRBJ2-2	CSFQDSGELFF
TRBV7-9	TRBJ1-2	CASSPGQGNYGYTF
TRBV6-6	TRBJ2-7	CASSYSPGLEQYF
TRBV5-1	TRBJ1-1	CASSLEQGSAVDTEAFF
TRBV7-2	TRBJ2-1	CASSSLRGSYNEQFF
TRBV19	TRBJ1-2	CASSTSSYGYTF
TRBV9	TRBJ1-4	CASSVERGRNEKLFF
TRBV11-2	TRBJ1-1	CASSLPPSVSEAFF
TRBV5-1	TRBJ2-7	CASSLLSAGSYEQYF
TRBV4-2	TRBJ1-2	CASSQAGDTNYGYTF
TRBV5-6	TRBJ2-2	CASSPGQGDTGELFF
TRBV27	TRBJ2-1	CASNRPGTGGTNEQFF
TRBV11-2	TRBJ1-1	CASSLVGQGFGMNTEAFF
TRBV27	TRBJ1-5	CASSLLGTGTVSNQPQHF
TRBV9	TRBJ2-7	CASSPWDSPSYEQYF
TRBV11-2	TRBJ2-5	CASSLRGQGETQYF
TRBV4-2	TRBJ1-1	CASSQGGQGDTEAFF
TRBV4-2	TRBJ2-1	CASSQDGGASSYNEQFF
TRBV4-2	TRBJ2-2	CASSQELTASGELFF
TRBV30	TRBJ1-4	CAWSKGAGEKLFF
TRBV10-2	TRBJ2-7	CASSRSRGQGAWEQYF
TRBV2	TRBJ2-3	CASSESRTNGDTQYF
TRBV9	TRBJ1-5	CASSVGADHNQPQHF
TRBV5-1	TRBJ1-5	CASSFSGENGNQPQHF
TRBV19	TRBJ1-4	CASSREGALVGEKLFF